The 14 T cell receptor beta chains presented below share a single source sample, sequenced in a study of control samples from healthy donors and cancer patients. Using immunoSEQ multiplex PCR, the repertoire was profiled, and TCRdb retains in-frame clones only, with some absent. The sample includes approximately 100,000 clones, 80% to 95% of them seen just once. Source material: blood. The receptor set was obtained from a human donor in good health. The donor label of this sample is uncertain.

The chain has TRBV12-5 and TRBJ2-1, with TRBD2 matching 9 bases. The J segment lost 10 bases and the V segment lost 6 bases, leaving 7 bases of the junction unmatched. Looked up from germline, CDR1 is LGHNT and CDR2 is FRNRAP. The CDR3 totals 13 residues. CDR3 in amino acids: CASGGTSIREQFF. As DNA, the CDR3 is TGTGCTAGTGGCGGGACTAGCATCAGGGAGCAGTTCTTC.

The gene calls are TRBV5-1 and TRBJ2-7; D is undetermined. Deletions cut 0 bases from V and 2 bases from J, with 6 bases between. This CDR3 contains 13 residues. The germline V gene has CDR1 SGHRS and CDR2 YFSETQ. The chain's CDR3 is CASSLDSPYEQYF. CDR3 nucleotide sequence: TGCGCCAGCAGCTTGGACAGTCCCTACGAGCAGTACTTC.

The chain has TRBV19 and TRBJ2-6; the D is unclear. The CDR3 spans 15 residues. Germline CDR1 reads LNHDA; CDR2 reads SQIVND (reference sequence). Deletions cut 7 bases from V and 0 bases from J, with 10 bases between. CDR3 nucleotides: TGTGCCAGTATTGGCAGTTACTCTGGGGCCAACGTCCTGACTTTC. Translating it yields CASIGSYSGANVLTF.

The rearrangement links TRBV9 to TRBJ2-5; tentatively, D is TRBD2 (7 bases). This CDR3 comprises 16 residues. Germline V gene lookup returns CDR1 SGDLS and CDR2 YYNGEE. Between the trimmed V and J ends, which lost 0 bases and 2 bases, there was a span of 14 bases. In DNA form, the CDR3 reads TGTGCCAGCAGCGTAGAAGCGGGACATCAGCAAGAGACCCAGTACTTC. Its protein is CASSVEAGHQQETQYF.

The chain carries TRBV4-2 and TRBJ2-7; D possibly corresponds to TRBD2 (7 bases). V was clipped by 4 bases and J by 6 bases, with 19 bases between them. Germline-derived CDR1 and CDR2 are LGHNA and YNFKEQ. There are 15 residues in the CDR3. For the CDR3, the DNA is TGTGCCAGCAGCCGCATAGGGGGGGGGAGGAGCGAGCAGTACTTC. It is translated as CASSRIGGGRSEQYF.

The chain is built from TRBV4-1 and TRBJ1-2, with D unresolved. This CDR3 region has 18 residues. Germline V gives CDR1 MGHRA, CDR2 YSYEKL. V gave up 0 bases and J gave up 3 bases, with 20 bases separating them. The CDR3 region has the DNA TGCGCCAGCAGCCAAGATAACTTTGACGCCACCTGGGACTATGGCTACACCTTC. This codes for CASSQDNFDATWDYGYTF.

The CDR3 DNA reads TGTGCCAGCTCCGGACAGTTAGGGGGAGCGAACACTGAAGCTTTCTTT. Its protein product is CASSGQLGGANTEAFF. The chain is built from TRBV18 and TRBJ1-1; D is perhaps TRBD1 (6 bases). Trimming shortened V by 6 bases and J by 1 base, and 18 bases separated the two germline ends. The CDR3 totals 16 residues. Germline V gives CDR1 KGHSH, CDR2 LQKENI.

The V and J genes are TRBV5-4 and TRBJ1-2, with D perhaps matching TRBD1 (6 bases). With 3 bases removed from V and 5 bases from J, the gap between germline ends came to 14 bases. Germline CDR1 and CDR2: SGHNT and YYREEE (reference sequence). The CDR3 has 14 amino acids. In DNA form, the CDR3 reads TGTGCCAGCAGCTCTACCGGGACAAATTATGGCTACACCTTC. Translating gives CASSSTGTNYGYTF.

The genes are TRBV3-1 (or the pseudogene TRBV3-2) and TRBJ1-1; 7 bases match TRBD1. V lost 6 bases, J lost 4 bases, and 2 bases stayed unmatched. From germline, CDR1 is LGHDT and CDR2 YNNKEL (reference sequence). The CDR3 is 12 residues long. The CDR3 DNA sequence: TGTGCCAGCAGGGGACAGAGCACTGAAGCTTTCTTT. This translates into CASRGQSTEAFF.

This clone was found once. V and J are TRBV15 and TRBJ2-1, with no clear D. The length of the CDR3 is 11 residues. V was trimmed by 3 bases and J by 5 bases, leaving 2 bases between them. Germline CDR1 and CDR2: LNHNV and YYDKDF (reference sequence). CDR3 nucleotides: TGTGCCACCAGCAGCGACAATGAGCAGTTCTTC. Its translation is CATSSDNEQFF.

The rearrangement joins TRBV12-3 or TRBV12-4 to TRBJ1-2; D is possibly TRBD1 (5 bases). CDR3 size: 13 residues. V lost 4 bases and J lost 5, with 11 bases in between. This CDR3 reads CASSSTGVYGYTF. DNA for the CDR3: TGTGCCAGCAGTTCTACAGGAGTATATGGCTACACCTTC.

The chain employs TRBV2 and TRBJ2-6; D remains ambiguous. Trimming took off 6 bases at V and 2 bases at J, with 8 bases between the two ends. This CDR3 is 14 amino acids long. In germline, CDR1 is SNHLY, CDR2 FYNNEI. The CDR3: CASRLVAGANVLTF. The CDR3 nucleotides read TGTGCCAGCAGGCTGGTAGCTGGGGCCAACGTCCTGACTTTC.

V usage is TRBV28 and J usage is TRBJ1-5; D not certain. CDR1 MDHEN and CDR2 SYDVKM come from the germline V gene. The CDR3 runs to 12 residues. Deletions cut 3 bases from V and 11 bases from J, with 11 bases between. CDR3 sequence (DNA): TGTGCCAGCAGTTTTCTTCGAGAAGCCCAGCATTTT. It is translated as CASSFLREAQHF.

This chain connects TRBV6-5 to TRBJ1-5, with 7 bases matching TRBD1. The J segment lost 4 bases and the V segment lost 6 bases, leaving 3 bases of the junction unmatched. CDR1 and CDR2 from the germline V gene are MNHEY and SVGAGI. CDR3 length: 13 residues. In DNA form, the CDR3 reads TGTGCCAGCAGGCAGACAGGGAATCAGCCCCAGCATTTT. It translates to CASRQTGNQPQHF.